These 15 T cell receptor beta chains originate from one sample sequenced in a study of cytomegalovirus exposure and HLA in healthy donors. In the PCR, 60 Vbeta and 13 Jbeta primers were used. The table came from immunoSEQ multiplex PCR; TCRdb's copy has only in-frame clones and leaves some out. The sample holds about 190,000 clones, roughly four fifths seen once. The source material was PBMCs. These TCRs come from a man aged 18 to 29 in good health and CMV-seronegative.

CDR3 sequence (DNA): TGTGCCAGTGCCCAGATAGATACGCAGTATTTT. Protein: CASAQIDTQYF. This chain connects TRBV25-1 to TRBJ2-3; the D is unclear. The CDR3 is made up of 11 amino acids. V gave up 9 bases and J gave up 5 bases, with 9 bases separating them. The V gene's germline CDR1 is MGHDK and CDR2 SYGVNS.

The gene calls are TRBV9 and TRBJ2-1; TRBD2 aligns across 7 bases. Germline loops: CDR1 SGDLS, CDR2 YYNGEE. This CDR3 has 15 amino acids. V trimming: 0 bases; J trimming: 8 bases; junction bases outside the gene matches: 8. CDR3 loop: CASSVAGSRGDEQFF. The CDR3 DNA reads TGTGCCAGCAGCGTAGCTGGGTCCCGGGGGGATGAGCAGTTCTTC.

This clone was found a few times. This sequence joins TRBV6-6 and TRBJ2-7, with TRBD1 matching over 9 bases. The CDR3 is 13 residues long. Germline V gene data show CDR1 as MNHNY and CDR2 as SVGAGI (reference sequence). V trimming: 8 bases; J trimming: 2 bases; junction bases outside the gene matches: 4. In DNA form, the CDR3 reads TGTGCCAGCCGGGGACAGGGAGCCTACGAGCAGTACTTC. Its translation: CASRGQGAYEQYF.

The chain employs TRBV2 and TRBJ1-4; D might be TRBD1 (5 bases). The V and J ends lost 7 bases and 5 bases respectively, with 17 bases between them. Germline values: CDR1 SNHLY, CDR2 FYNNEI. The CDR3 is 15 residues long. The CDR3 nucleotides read TGTGCCAGCACCGAACGCGGGGGGACCAATGAAAAACTGTTTTTT. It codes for CASTERGGTNEKLFF.

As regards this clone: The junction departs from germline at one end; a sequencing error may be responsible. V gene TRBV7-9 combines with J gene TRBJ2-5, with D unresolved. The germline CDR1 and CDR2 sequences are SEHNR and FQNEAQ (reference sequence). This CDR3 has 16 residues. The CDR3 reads CSSSSFQQFSQETQYF. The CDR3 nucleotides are TGTTCCAGCAGCTCGTTCCAACAGTTTTCCCAAGAGACCCAGTACTTC.

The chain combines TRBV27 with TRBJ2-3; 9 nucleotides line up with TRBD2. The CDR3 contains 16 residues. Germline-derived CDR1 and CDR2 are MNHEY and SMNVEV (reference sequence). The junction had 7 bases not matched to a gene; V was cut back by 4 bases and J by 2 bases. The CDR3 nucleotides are TGTGCCAGCAGTTCACCTAGCGGGGATCTCACAGATACGCAGTATTTT. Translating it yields CASSSPSGDLTDTQYF.

The CDR3 sequence is CASSAGQGVYTQYF. CDR3 bases: TGTGCCAGCAGCGCGGGACAGGGGGTATATACGCAGTATTTT. The J gene is TRBJ2-3, the V gene TRBV9; 11 bases are a match to TRBD1. Germline values: CDR1 SGDLS, CDR2 YYNGEE. Trimming took 3 bases from V and 7 from J; bases not matched to a gene: 4. The CDR3 length is 14 residues.

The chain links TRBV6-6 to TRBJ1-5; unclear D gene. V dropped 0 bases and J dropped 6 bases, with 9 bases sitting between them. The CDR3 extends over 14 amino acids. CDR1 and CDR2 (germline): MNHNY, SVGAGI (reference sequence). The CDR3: CASSYSPEGQPQHF. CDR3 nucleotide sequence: TGTGCCAGCAGTTACTCCCCTGAGGGTCAGCCCCAGCATTTT.

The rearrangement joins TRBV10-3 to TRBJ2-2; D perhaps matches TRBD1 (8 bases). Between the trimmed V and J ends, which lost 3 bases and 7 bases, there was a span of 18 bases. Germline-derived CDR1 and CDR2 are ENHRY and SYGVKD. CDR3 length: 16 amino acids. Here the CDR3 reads CAISEYRGRVGGELFF. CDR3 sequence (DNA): TGTGCCATCAGTGAATACAGGGGGAGGGTCGGCGGGGAGCTGTTTTTT.

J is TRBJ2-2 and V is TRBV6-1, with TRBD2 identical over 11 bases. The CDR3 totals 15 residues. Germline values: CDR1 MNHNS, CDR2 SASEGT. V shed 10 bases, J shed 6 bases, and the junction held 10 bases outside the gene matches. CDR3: CAIRRLAGTAGELFF. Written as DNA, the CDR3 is TGTGCCATCCGCAGACTAGCGGGAACAGCCGGGGAGCTGTTTTTT.

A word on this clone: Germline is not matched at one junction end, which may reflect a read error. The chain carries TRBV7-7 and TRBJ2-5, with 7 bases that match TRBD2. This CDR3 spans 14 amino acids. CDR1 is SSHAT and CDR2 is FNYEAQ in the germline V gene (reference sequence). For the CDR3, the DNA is TGTGCTAGCAGCAAAAGCGGGGTGCGGGAGACCCAGTACTTC. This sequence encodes CASSKSGVRETQYF.

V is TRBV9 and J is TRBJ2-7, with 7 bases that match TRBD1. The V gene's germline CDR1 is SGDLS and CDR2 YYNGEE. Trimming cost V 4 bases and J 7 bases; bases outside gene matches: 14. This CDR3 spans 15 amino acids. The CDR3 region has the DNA TGTGCCAGCAGCCCGATAGGGTGGACAGGCGAGGAGCAGTACTTC. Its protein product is CASSPIGWTGEEQYF.

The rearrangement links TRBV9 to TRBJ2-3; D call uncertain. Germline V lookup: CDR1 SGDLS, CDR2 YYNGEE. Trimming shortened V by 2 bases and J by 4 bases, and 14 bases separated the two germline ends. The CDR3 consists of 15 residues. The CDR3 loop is CASSVPMVDADTQYF. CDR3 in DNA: TGTGCCAGCAGCGTCCCCATGGTAGATGCAGATACGCAGTATTTT.

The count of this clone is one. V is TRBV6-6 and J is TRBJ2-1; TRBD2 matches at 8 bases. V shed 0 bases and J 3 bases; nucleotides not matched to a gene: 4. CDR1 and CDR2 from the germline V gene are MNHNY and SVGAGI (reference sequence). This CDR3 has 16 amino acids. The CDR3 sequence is CASSYSPGGRYNEQFF. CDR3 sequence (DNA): TGTGCCAGCAGTTACTCCCCGGGAGGGCGCTACAATGAGCAGTTCTTC.

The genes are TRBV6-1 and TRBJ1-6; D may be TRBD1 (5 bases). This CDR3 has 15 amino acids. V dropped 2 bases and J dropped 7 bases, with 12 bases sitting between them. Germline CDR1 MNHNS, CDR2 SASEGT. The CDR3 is CASSEYGQGNSPLHF. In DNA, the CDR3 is TGTGCCAGCAGTGAATATGGGCAGGGCAATTCACCCCTCCACTTT.